The 10 T cell receptor beta chains listed next were all sequenced from one sample in a study of blood T cell repertoires in COVID-19. Profiled with immunoSEQ multiplex PCR; TCRdb holds only in-frame clones, not every one. The sample holds some 430,000 clones, roughly 91% seen once. The sample taken for sequencing was PBMCs or T cells enriched from blood (not recorded which). These receptors came from a man aged 18 to 30 who had recovered from COVID-19.

In its sample, this clone was seen once. V gene TRBV4-1 combines with J gene TRBJ2-7, with 11 nucleotides matching TRBD2. Trimming took 2 bases from V and 0 from J; bases not matched to a gene: 9. Germline V gene sequence: CDR1 MGHRA, CDR2 YSYEKL. The CDR3 has 18 residues. CDR3: CASSQRALAGGNSYEQYF. CDR3 sequence (DNA): TGCGCCAGCAGCCAAAGGGCCCTAGCGGGGGGTAACTCCTACGAGCAGTACTTC.

J is TRBJ1-4 and V is TRBV29-1; 7 nucleotides line up with TRBD1. Losses at the gene ends were 8 bases for V and 4 bases for J; bases not matched to a gene: 7. This CDR3 has 13 amino acids. From germline, CDR1 is SQVTM and CDR2 ANQGSEA. The CDR3 reads CSRGTVFNEKLFF. The CDR3 nucleotides read TGCAGCCGCGGGACAGTCTTTAATGAAAAACTGTTTTTT.

The V and J genes are TRBV2 and TRBJ2-1; 9 positions match TRBD2. Trimming at V came to 2 bases and at J to 13 bases, leaving 6 bases not matched to a gene. This CDR3 spans 13 amino acids. Germline V lookup: CDR1 SNHLY, CDR2 FYNNEI. The CDR3 DNA sequence: TGTGCCAGCAGTGAAAATAGTAGCGGGGGTCAGTTCTTC. As protein: CASSENSSGGQFF.

The gene calls are TRBV9 and TRBJ1-1, with 10 bases fitting TRBD1. The germline V gene has CDR1 SGDLS and CDR2 YYNGEE. There are 15 residues in the CDR3. The V gene end was trimmed by 3 bases and the J gene end by 5 bases; junction bases not matched to a gene: 7. DNA of the CDR3: TGTGCCAGCAGCGATCCTGGACAGGGGGATACTGAAGCTTTCTTT. It is translated as CASSDPGQGDTEAFF.

The chain has TRBV6-5 and TRBJ1-2; TRBD1 aligns across 7 bases. This CDR3 has 13 residues. Germline V gene sequence: CDR1 MNHEY, CDR2 SVGAGI. The J segment lost 2 bases and the V segment lost 7 bases, leaving 4 bases of the junction unmatched. CDR3 region: CASKIQGNYGYTF. CDR3 DNA: TGTGCCAGCAAAATACAGGGGAACTATGGCTACACCTTC.

This chain connects TRBV10-2 to TRBJ2-5; possibly TRBD1 for D (8 bases). Trimming removed 8 bases from V and 7 bases from J, with 23 bases in between. The CDR3 has 15 amino acids. Germline values: CDR1 WSHSY, CDR2 SAAADI. Here the CDR3 DNA reads TGCGCCAGCGGCATTTCGGACAGGGAGGGCGGGACCCAGTACTTC. It is translated as CASGISDREGGTQYF.

This clone was recorded once. The J gene is TRBJ2-1, the V gene TRBV7-3; 11 bases agree with TRBD2. Germline CDR1 is SGHTA and CDR2 is FQGTGA. Trimming removed 5 bases from V and 8 bases from J; junction bases left unmatched: 8. This CDR3 is built from 15 residues. This chain's CDR3 is CASSASSGRFDEQFF. The CDR3 nucleotides read TGTGCCAGCAGCGCCTCTAGCGGGAGGTTTGATGAGCAGTTCTTC.

This rearrangement joins TRBV12-3 or TRBV12-4 to TRBJ1-2; no firm D call. The CDR3 has 13 amino acids. Trimming left V 3 bases short and J 5 bases short, with 10 bases between. The CDR3 spells CASSFGRLYGYTF. The CDR3 DNA reads as TGTGCCAGCAGTTTCGGCAGGCTGTATGGCTACACCTTC.

Worth noting for this clone: Other DNA sequences in the sample encode the same CDR3. The V gene is TRBV29-1, the J gene TRBJ1-1; 8 bases line up with TRBD1. Germline V CDR1 and CDR2: SQVTM, ANQGSEA. The CDR3 is 13 residues long. Unmatched junction bases numbered 3, after V lost 6 bases and J lost 0 bases. The CDR3, as DNA: TGCAGCGTGGACAGGGACATGAACACTGAAGCTTTCTTT. Amino acids: CSVDRDMNTEAFF.

J is TRBJ2-4 and V is TRBV3-1 (or the pseudogene TRBV3-2); D might be TRBD1 (6 bases). The CDR3 consists of 18 residues. Looked up from germline, CDR1 is LGHDT and CDR2 is YNNKEL (reference sequence). With 0 bases removed from V and 2 bases from J, the gap between germline ends came to 17 bases. CDR3 DNA sequence: TGTGCCAGCAGCCAAGAGGTCGGGCAGGGGATTACCAAAAACATTCAGTACTTC. This gives the protein CASSQEVGQGITKNIQYF.